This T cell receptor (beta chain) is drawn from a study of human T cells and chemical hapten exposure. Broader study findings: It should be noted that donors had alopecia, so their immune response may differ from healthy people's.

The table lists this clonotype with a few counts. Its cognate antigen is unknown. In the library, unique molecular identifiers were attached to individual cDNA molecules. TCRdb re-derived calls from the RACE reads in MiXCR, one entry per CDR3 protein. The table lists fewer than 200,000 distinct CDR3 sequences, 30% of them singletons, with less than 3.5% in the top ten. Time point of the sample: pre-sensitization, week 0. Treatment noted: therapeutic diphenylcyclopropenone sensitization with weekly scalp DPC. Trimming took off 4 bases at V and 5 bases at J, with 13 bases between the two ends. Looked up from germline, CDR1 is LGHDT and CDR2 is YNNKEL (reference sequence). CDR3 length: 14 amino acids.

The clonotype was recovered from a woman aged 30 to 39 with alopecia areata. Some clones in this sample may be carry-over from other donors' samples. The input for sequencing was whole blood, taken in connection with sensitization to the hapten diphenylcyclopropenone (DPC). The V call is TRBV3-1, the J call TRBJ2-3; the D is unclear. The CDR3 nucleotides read TGTGCCAGCAGCCTAGAAGCGATTGAAGATACGCAGTATTTT. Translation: CASSLEAIEDTQYF.